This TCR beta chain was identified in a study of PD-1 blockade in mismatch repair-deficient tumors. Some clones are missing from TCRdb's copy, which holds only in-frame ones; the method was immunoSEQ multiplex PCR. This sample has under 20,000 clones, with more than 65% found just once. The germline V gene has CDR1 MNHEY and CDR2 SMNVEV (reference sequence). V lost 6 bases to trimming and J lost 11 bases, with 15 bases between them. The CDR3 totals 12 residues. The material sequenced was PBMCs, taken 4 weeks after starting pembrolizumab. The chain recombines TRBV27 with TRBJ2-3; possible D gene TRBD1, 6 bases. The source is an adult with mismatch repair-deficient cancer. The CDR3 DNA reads TGTGCCAGCAGACAGGGCTATTCGAAGCAGTATTTT. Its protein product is CASRQGYSKQYF.